One and the same sample provided the 9 T cell receptor beta chains below, sequenced in a study of T-cell reconstitution after alpha-beta-depleted transplantation in children. Library preparation (for TCRbeta) was performed with unique molecular identifiers. Each CDR3 protein gets one entry after TCRdb re-called the PCR reads with MiXCR. Among about 200,000 distinct CDR3 sequences listed, 6.3% were seen once. The source was PBMCs, collected before TCRalphabeta/CD19-depleted stem cell transplant. Receptor source: a girl younger than two with combined immunodeficiency, due to receive a stem cell transplant.

This clonotype showed up many times. The chain employs TRBV29-1 and TRBJ2-3; perhaps TRBD2 as D (7 bases). Germline CDR1 and CDR2: SQVTM and ANQGSEA. CDR3 length: 16 residues. Trimming took off 0 bases at V and 3 bases at J, with 16 bases between the two ends. CDR3 protein: CSVEDHGGHSTDTQYF. In DNA, the CDR3 is TGCAGCGTTGAAGATCACGGGGGGCATTCGACAGATACGCAGTATTTT.

This clonotype came up many times. The gene calls are TRBV29-1 and TRBJ2-1, with 12 positions matching TRBD2. This CDR3 contains 14 residues. Germline values: CDR1 SQVTM, CDR2 ANQGSEA. V trimming: 2 bases; J trimming: 11 bases; junction bases outside the gene matches: 7. This chain's CDR3 is CSVEKGLAGGKQFF. The CDR3 region has the DNA TGCAGCGTTGAAAAGGGGCTAGCGGGAGGGAAGCAGTTCTTC.

This clonotype was observed at least ten times. The chain employs TRBV6-2 or TRBV6-3 and TRBJ1-1; D gene uncertain. Germline V gene data show CDR1 as MNHEY and CDR2 as SVGEGT. The CDR3 extends over 15 amino acids. Trimming pared 4 bases from V and 10 bases from J, leaving 22 bases between. Here the CDR3 reads CASSLTHPAPGGAFF. CDR3 nucleotide sequence: TGTGCCAGCAGTTTAACTCATCCGGCGCCGGGAGGAGCTTTCTTT.

A note on this clonotype: A clone one base away is much larger, so this may be a read error. V is TRBV20-1 and J is TRBJ1-2; no definite D call. This CDR3 has 13 amino acids. Trimming cost V 8 bases and J 4 bases, with 17 bases left between them. The germline V gene encodes CDR1 DFQATT and CDR2 SNEGSKA (reference sequence). The CDR3 DNA reads TGCAGTTCTGTAGGGAGTAGAGGCTATGGCTACACCTTC. Translated: CSSVGSRGYGYTF.

This clonotype was detected a few times. The J gene is TRBJ2-2, the V gene TRBV12-3 or TRBV12-4; 7 bases are a match to TRBD1. The CDR3 extends over 15 amino acids. Trimming took 3 bases from V and 4 from J; bases not matched to a gene: 5. CDR3 bases: TGTGCCAGCAGTTTCGACAGGGAGAGCACCGGGGAGCTGTTTTTT. Its protein is CASSFDRESTGELFF.

Ten or more counts support this clonotype. The CDR3 here is CASSSLSPIPVYGYTF. As DNA, the CDR3 is TGTGCCAGCAGTTCTCTATCCCCCATTCCGGTATATGGCTACACCTTC. The V gene is TRBV27, the J gene TRBJ1-2; unclear D gene. This CDR3 contains 16 residues. Germline V gives CDR1 MNHEY, CDR2 SMNVEV (reference sequence). Trimming stripped 4 bases from V and 5 bases from J, with 20 bases between.

V gene TRBV2 combines with J gene TRBJ2-7; TRBD2 aligns across 10 bases. CDR1 is SNHLY, CDR2 FYNNEI, per germline. Trimming at V came to 2 bases and at J to 4 bases, leaving 11 bases not matched to a gene. This CDR3 contains 17 residues. CDR3 sequence: CASSEIGQELAGYEQYF. The CDR3 nucleotides are TGTGCCAGCAGTGAAATAGGGCAGGAACTAGCGGGATACGAGCAGTACTTC.

V is TRBV19 and J is TRBJ1-5; D unclear. The CDR3 is 17 residues long. V dropped 5 bases and J dropped 0 bases, with 17 bases sitting between them. Germline CDR1 reads LNHDA; CDR2 reads SQIVND (reference sequence). The CDR3 protein is CASSGSLAQLSNQPQHF. DNA for the CDR3: TGTGCCAGTAGTGGTAGCCTGGCTCAACTTAGCAATCAGCCCCAGCATTTT.

This clonotype was found many times. This rearrangement joins TRBV24-1 to TRBJ2-1; TRBD2 is a possible D gene (6 bases). The CDR3 loop spans 16 amino acids. The V end lost 1 base, the J end lost 1 base, and 10 bases lay between the germline ends. Germline CDR1 is KGHDR and CDR2 is SFDVKD. DNA for the CDR3: TGTGCCACCAGTGATTTAGACGGGAGTTCCTACAATGAGCAGTTCTTC. Protein: CATSDLDGSSYNEQFF.